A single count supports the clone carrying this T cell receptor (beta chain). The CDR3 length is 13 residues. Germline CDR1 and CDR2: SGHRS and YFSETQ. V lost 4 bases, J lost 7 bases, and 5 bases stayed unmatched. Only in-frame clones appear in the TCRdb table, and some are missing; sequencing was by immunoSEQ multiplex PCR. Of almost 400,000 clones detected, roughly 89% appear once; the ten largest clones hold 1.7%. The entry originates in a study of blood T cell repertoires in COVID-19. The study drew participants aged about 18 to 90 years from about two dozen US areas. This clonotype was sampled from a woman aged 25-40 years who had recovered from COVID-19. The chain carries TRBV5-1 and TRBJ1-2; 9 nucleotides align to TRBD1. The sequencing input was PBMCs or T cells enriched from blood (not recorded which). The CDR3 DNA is TGCGCCAGCAGCGCGGACAGGGGAGGTGGCTACACCTTC. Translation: CASSADRGGGYTF. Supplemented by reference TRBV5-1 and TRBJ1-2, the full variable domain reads KAGVTQTPRYLIKTRGQQVTLSCSPISGHRSVSWYQQTPGQGLQFLFEYFSETQRNKGNFPGRFSGRQFSNSRSEMNVSTLELGDSALYLCASSADRGGGYTFGSGTRLTVV.